This note documents a single TCR beta chain sequence. This sample is part of a study of PD-L1 blockade in urothelial cancer. For the study at large: Patients' atezolizumab regimen, 1,200 mg intravenously every 3 weeks, began at some point between 2014 and 2015. In the patient group, about 85% of the roughly 30 were males with bladder-origin urothelial cancer. Previous chemotherapy exposure amounted to 0 to 3 regimens for patients.

Regarding time point: pretreatment peripheral blood. Data came from immunoSEQ multiplex PCR; TCRdb stores just in-frame clones and leaves some out. The sample includes around 70,000 clones, roughly 89% of them seen just once. Germline V gene sequence: CDR1 SGHRS, CDR2 YFSETQ. The trim removed 4 bases at V and 7 bases at J, leaving 11 bases unmatched. CDR3 length: 16 residues. The sequence was collected from an older woman with urothelial cancer. The sample consisted of PBMCs, taken around atezolizumab (anti-PD-L1) treatment. The chain combines TRBV5-1 with TRBJ2-1; 10 nucleotides match TRBD2. The DNA for the CDR3 is TGCGCCAGCAGCATTACCGGGACTAGCGAAGGGAATGAGCAGTTCTTC. It is translated as CASSITGTSEGNEQFF.